This T cell receptor (beta chain) was obtained from a study of cytomegalovirus exposure and HLA in healthy donors. Germline CDR1 reads LGHNA; CDR2 reads YSLEER. CDR3 length equals 17 residues. V lost 0 bases to trimming and J lost 6 bases; unmatched junction nucleotides: 5. The PCR employed 60 Vbeta primers together with 13 Jbeta primers. Assay used: immunoSEQ multiplex PCR; TCRdb lists only in-frame clones, some missing. The sample lists approximately 110,000 clones; about 81% were seen once. This clone turned up a few times. No antigen is known for it. Overall study findings and caveats: Three CMV-associated chains proved CMV antigen-specific in vitro.

This chain links TRBV4-3 with TRBJ2-2, with 12 bases aligning to TRBD2. The origin of this receptor is a woman aged 25-40 years in good health and CMV-seronegative. What was sequenced was PBMCs. CDR3 sequence reads: CASSQELAGGIAGELFF. The CDR3 nucleotides are TGCGCCAGCAGCCAAGAACTAGCGGGAGGTATTGCCGGGGAGCTGTTTTTT.